This record covers a single T cell receptor (beta chain). The data were obtained in a study of blood T cell repertoires in COVID-19. The wider study: Whether acute or convalescent, the COVID-19 samples came from the United States, Italy and Spain.

The germline CDR1 and CDR2 sequences are MGHRA and YSYEKL. J lost 0 bases, V lost 0 bases, and 10 bases had no gene match. The CDR3 contains 19 residues. Per the original data handling: Counts of nucleated cells, estimated from reference gene primer amplification, were obtained. Assay: immunoSEQ multiplex PCR; the TCRdb copy retains only in-frame clones and omits some. The DNA gave D and trimming, while V, J and clone size come from that table. This sample has 200,000 to 250,000 clones, with less than 85% found just once. The chain combines TRBV4-1 with TRBJ2-2, with 7 nucleotides matching TRBD1. Sequencing used peripheral blood. This clonotype was obtained from a woman in her sixties or seventies with acute or convalescent COVID-19. The CDR3 here is CASSQDIGTAIANTGELFF. The DNA for the CDR3 is TGCGCCAGCAGCCAAGATATTGGGACAGCTATTGCGAACACCGGGGAGCTGTTTTTT.